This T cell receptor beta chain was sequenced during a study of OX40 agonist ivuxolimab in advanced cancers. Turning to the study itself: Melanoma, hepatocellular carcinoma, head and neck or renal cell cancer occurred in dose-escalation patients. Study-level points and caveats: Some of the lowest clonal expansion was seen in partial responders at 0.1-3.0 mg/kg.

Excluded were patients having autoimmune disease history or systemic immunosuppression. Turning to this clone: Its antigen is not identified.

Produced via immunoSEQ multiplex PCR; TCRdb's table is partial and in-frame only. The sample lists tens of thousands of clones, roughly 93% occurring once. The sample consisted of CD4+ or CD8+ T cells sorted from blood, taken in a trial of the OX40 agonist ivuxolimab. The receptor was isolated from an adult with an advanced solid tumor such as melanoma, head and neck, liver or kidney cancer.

For the CDR3, the DNA is TGTGCCAGCAGCTGGGAGGGACAGGGGAAAGAGACCCAGTACTTC. Protein: CASSWEGQGKETQYF. The V call is TRBV5-6, the J call TRBJ2-5; 10 bases match TRBD1. J lost 3 bases, V lost 3 bases, and 5 bases had no gene match. The CDR3 has 15 residues. Germline CDR1 reads SGHDT; CDR2 reads YYEEEE.